The clone carrying this T cell receptor beta chain showed up many times. V lost 2 bases, J lost 7 bases, and 11 bases lay in between. The CDR3 runs 13 residues. CDR1 and CDR2 from the germline V gene are MGHRA and YSYEKL. The repertoire was sequenced with immunoSEQ multiplex PCR; TCRdb's copy has only in-frame clones and lacks some. The table records some 200,000 clones, about 80% of them present only once. The sample belongs to a study of blood T cell repertoires in COVID-19. This chain joins TRBV4-1 and TRBJ1-2; no clear D. The clonotype was recovered from an elderly woman with COVID-19, enrolled during active disease. The specimen sequenced was peripheral blood. CDR3 sequence reads: CASSQQDTGGYTF. CDR3 nucleotide sequence: TGCGCCAGCAGCCAACAAGACACCGGTGGCTACACCTTC.